This passage covers 13 T cell receptor beta chains from one sample sequenced in a study of CD8 T cells in ankylosing spondylitis. A single record per CDR3 protein comes from TCRdb applying MiXCR to the 5' RACE reads. The sample lists some 39,000 distinct CDR3 sequences, approximately 10% seen once, with 20% in the top ten. Sequenced sample: synovial fluid, either unsorted or a sorted T cell fraction (not recorded which). These receptors were taken from a male donor with ankylosing spondylitis.

This clonotype came up many times. The V gene is TRBV5-6, the J gene TRBJ2-7, with 10 bases matching TRBD1. The ends lost 3 bases at V and 6 bases at J; junction bases unmatched: 3. This CDR3 contains 13 residues. The germline V gene has CDR1 SGHDT and CDR2 YYEEEE. The CDR3 nucleotides read TGTGCCAGCAGCTCCGGGACAGGGGCCGAGCAGTACTTC. It encodes CASSSGTGAEQYF.

This clonotype was detected many times. The chain recombines TRBV2 with TRBJ2-7; D might be TRBD1 or TRBD2, each matching 5 bases. The ends were cut back, 10 bases at V and 7 bases at J, with 20 bases in the middle. The CDR3 is 13 amino acids. CDR1 and CDR2 (germline): SNHLY, FYNNEI. The CDR3 region is CATCPGDGTEQYF. In DNA, the CDR3 is TGTGCCACCTGCCCCGGGGACGGAACTGAGCAGTACTTC.

This clonotype was found many times. The CDR3: CASSQGGLVYQETQYF. CDR3 DNA: TGTGCCAGCAGTCAAGGGGGACTAGTGTACCAAGAGACCCAGTACTTC. The chain is built from TRBV28 and TRBJ2-5; 8 positions match TRBD2. Germline lookup yields CDR1 MDHEN and CDR2 SYDVKM. The CDR3 consists of 16 residues. Trimming took 5 bases from V and 0 from J; bases not matched to a gene: 8.

This clonotype was counted a few times. The rearrangement links TRBV5-5 to TRBJ2-3, with D tentatively TRBD1 or TRBD2 (5 bases each). V was clipped by 3 bases and J by 0 bases, with 8 bases between them. CDR3 size: 14 residues. Per the germline V gene, CDR1 is SGHKS and CDR2 is YYEKEE (reference sequence). CDR3 region: CASSSGRSTDTQYF. DNA for the CDR3: TGTGCCAGCAGCTCGGGACGGAGCACAGATACGCAGTATTTT.

J is TRBJ1-4 and V is TRBV6-2 or TRBV6-3; no reliable D call. Trimming removed 5 bases from V and 5 bases from J, with 15 bases in between. The CDR3 consists of 15 residues. CDR1 is MNHEY and CDR2 is SVGEGT in the germline V gene. The CDR3 DNA reads TGTGCCAGCAGTGACAAAGGATGGGGAAATGAAAAACTGTTTTTT. Protein sequence: CASSDKGWGNEKLFF.

In its sample, this clonotype was seen a few times. This sequence joins TRBV9 and TRBJ2-7; the match to TRBD1 covers 7 bases. The CDR3 covers 14 residues. The V and J ends lost 3 bases and 6 bases, in that order; junction bases with no gene match: 9. Germline V gives CDR1 SGDLS, CDR2 YYNGEE. CDR3 coding DNA: TGTGCCAGCAGCGACTCAACAGGGGTTGGCGAGCAGTACTTC. As protein: CASSDSTGVGEQYF.

This clonotype was observed a few times. The rearrangement uses TRBV7-8 and TRBJ1-2; the match to TRBD1 covers 7 bases. Trimming removed 1 base from V and 4 bases from J; junction bases left unmatched: 6. This CDR3 is 15 amino acids long. Looked up from germline, CDR1 is SGHVS and CDR2 is FQNEAQ. CDR3 protein: CASSLVGAGGYGYTF. The CDR3 region has the DNA TGTGCCAGCAGCTTAGTGGGGGCAGGGGGCTATGGCTACACCTTC.

This clonotype occurred a few times. The chain couples TRBV3-1 to TRBJ2-1; D possibly corresponds to TRBD2 (5 bases). The germline V gene has CDR1 LGHDT and CDR2 YNNKEL (reference sequence). V lost 0 bases and J lost 0, with 21 bases in between. The CDR3 sequence is 20 residues long. CDR3 region: CASSQDLAFHTRSSYNEQFF. In DNA form, the CDR3 reads TGTGCCAGCAGCCAAGATTTAGCGTTCCATACTAGGAGCTCCTACAATGAGCAGTTCTTC.

The genes are TRBV20-1 and TRBJ2-1; 10 nucleotides agree with TRBD2. There are 16 residues in the CDR3. J lost 4 bases, V lost 0 bases, and 6 bases had no gene match. From germline, CDR1 is DFQATT and CDR2 SNEGSKA (reference sequence). CDR3 sequence: CSARDLLAGAYNEQFF. The CDR3 DNA reads TGCAGTGCTAGAGATCTCCTAGCGGGAGCATACAATGAGCAGTTCTTC.

This clonotype was seen ten or more times. The gene calls are TRBV7-2 and TRBJ2-1; D not certain. This CDR3 region has 15 residues. V dropped 0 bases and J dropped 8 bases, with 14 bases sitting between them. Germline CDR1 reads SGHTA; CDR2 reads FQGNSA. CDR3 in amino acids: CASSLAASGIYEQFF. In nucleotides, the CDR3 is TGTGCCAGCAGCTTAGCGGCGTCGGGTATCTATGAGCAGTTCTTC.

In this sample, this clonotype turned up a few times. The V call is TRBV5-1, the J call TRBJ2-7, with D perhaps matching TRBD2 (5 bases). Trimming took off 2 bases at V and 6 bases at J, with 12 bases between the two ends. This CDR3 is 13 amino acids long. Germline V gene lookup returns CDR1 SGHRS and CDR2 YFSETQ. CDR3 nucleotides: TGCGCCAGCAGCTTCATAGAGGGCGGCGAGCAGTACTTC. Protein: CASSFIEGGEQYF. Using reference TRBV5-1 and TRBJ2-7 for the parts outside the CDR3, the full variable domain is KAGVTQTPRYLIKTRGQQVTLSCSPISGHRSVSWYQQTPGQGLQFLFEYFSETQRNKGNFPGRFSGRQFSNSRSEMNVSTLELGDSALYLCASSFIEGGEQYFGPGTRLTVT.

This clonotype was detected a few times. This sequence joins TRBV28 and TRBJ1-1; 9 nucleotides align to TRBD1. CDR1 MDHEN and CDR2 SYDVKM come from the germline V gene. The trim removed 6 bases at V and 1 base at J, leaving 6 bases unmatched. This CDR3 contains 15 residues. The CDR3 bases are TGTGCCAGCAGGCCCCGGACAGGGGCGAACACTGAAGCTTTCTTT. Translating it yields CASRPRTGANTEAFF.

This clonotype was seen repeatedly, ten times or more. Written as DNA, the CDR3 is TGTGCCAGCAGTTTGACAGATATGAACACTGAAGCTTTCTTT. Encoded protein: CASSLTDMNTEAFF. This sequence joins TRBV28 and TRBJ1-1; TRBD1 might be the D (5 bases). Germline V gene data show CDR1 as MDHEN and CDR2 as SYDVKM. The V and J ends lost 3 bases and 0 bases respectively, with 8 bases between them. The CDR3 is 14 amino acids.